This T cell receptor (beta chain) was recorded in a study of T cells in Graves' hyperthyroidism and ophthalmopathy. In regard to this clonotype: Its specificity is not known.

Germline V lookup: CDR1 MDHEN, CDR2 SYDVKM. This CDR3 has 16 residues. The trim removed 8 bases at V and 1 base at J, leaving 11 bases unmatched. Any patient presenting with uncontrolled infection, other autoimmune disease, pregnancy or lactation was left out. Together with thyroid ultrasound, orbital computed tomography, serum thyroxine and TRAb, clinical symptoms were used for diagnoses. Out of over 9 ml of fresh peripheral blood came the PBMCs. Whole-study results and caveats: By a 13 V-J model, ophthalmopathy was set apart from stable hyperthyroidism.

The source material, RNA transcripts, was used to amplify TCR beta CDR3 regions. Initially, a first-round RT-PCR of the TCR CDR3 employed the HTBI primer set. TCRdb re-derived calls from the multiplex PCR reads in MiXCR, one entry per CDR3 protein. The sample shows 620,000 or so distinct CDR3 sequences, around 13% of them seen only once. This clonotype originated in a woman aged 45-65 years with Graves' ophthalmopathy. The sample consisted of blood. The gene calls are TRBV28 and TRBJ1-5; 7 bases agree with TRBD1. CDR3 region: CASGGWGQRSNQPQHF. CDR3 DNA sequence: TGTGCCAGCGGGGGATGGGGACAGAGGAGCAATCAGCCCCAGCATTTT.